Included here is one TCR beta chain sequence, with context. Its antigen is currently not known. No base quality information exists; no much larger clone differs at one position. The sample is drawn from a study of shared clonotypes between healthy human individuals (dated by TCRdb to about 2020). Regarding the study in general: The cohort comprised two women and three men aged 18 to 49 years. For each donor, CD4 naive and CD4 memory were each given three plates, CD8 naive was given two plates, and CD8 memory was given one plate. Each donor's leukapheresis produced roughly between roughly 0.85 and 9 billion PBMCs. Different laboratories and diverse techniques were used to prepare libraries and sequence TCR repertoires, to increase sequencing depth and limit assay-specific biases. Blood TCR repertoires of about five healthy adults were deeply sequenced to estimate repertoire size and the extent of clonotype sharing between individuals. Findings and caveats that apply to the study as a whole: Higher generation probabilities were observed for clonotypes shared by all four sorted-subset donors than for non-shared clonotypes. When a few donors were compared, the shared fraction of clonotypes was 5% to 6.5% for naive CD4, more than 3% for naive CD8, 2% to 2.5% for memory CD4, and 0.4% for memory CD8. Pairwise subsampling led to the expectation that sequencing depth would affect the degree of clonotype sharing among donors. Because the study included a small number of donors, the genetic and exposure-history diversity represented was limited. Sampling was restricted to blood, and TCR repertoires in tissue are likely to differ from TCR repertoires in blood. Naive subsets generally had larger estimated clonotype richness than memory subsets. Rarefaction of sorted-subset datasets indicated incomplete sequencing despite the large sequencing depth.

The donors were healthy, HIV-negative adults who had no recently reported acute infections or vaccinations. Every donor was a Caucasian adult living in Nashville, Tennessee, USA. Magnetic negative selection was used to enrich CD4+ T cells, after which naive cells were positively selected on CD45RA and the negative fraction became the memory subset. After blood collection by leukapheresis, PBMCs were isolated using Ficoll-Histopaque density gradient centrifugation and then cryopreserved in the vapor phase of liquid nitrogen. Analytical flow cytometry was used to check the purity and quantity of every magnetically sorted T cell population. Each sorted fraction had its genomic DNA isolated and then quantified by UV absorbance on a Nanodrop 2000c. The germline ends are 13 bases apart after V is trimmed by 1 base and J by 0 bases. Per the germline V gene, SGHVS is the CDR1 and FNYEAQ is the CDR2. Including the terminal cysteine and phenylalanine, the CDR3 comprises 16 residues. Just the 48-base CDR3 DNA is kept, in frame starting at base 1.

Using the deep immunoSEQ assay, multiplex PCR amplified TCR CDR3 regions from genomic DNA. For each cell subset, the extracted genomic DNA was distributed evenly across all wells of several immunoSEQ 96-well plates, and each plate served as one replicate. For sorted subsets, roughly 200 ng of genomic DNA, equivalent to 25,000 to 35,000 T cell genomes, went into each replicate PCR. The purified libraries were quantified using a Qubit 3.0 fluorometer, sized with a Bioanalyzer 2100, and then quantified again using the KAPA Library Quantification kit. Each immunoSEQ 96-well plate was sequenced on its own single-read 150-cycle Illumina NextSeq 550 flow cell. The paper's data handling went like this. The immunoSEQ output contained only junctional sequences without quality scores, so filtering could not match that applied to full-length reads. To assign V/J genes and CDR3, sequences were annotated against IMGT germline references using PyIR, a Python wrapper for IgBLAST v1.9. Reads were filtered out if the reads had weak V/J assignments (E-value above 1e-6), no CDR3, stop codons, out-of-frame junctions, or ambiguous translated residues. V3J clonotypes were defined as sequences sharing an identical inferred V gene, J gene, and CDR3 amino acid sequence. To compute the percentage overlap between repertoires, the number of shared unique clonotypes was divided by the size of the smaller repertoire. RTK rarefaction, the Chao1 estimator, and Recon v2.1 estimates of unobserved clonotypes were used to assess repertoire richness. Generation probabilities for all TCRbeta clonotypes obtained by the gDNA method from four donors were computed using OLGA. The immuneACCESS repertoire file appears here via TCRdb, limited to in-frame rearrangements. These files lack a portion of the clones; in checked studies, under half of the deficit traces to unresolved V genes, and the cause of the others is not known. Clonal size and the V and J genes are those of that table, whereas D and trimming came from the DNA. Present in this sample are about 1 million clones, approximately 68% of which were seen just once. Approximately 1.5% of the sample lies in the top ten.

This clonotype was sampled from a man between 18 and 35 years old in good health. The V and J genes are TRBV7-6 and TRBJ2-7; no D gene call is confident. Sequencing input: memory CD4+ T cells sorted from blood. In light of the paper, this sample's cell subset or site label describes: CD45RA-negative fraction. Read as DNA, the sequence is TGTGCCAGCAGCTTAGAAAGCTGGGCAGCCTCCTACGAGCAGTACTTC. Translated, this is CASSLESWAASYEQYF.